The TCR beta chain under discussion was sequenced for a study of metastatic and nonmetastatic thyroid tumors. The overall study: A comparison of repertoires was made across blood and tumor or nodule tissue from malignant and benign thyroid patients.

Points from the study as a whole: Malignant thyroid tumors reportedly exceeded benign nodules significantly in TCR beta diversity, with the difference appearing in blood and tumor.

Nobody among the patients had been given any treatment before thyroid surgery. At least ten counts were recorded for this clone. The antigen remains undetermined. Trimming took off 7 bases at V and 0 bases at J, with 17 bases between the two ends. The CDR3 is made up of 15 amino acids. Germline V gene data show CDR1 as SQVTM and CDR2 as ANQGSEA. In the original processing: A classifier for distant metastasis in papillary thyroid cancer was constructed using CDR3 differences observed across clinicopathological groups. From the PCR reads, TCRdb re-called clones with MiXCR. The V and J calls and clone size are TCRdb's, not the authors'. The table lists tens of thousands of clones, around 4% of them singletons.

What was sequenced was blood. The genes are TRBV29-1 and TRBJ2-3; the D call may be TRBD1 or TRBD2 (5 bases each). The sequence was obtained from a female donor with papillary thyroid cancer or a benign thyroid nodule (not recorded which). Some clones in this sample may be carry-over from other donors' samples. The CDR3, as DNA: TGCAGCGAACAAGGGGCCGGGATTAGCACAGATACGCAGTATTTT. It specifies CSEQGAGISTDTQYF.